A single TCR beta chain is shown here with its context. CDR3 size: 14 residues. The V and J ends lost 4 bases and 7 bases, in that order; junction bases with no gene match: 9. Germline V gene lookup returns CDR1 SGHRS and CDR2 YFSETQ. As it was prepared, the TCRbeta library received unique molecular identifiers. TCRdb re-analysed the PCR reads in MiXCR, keeping a single row per CDR3 protein. The data show 100,000 or so distinct CDR3 sequences, with approximately 8% seen just once and about 17% held by the top ten. These data are taken from a study of T-cell reconstitution after alpha-beta-depleted transplantation in children.

The TCR was taken from a boy between 2 and 15 years old with acute lymphoblastic leukemia, due to receive a stem cell transplant. This sequence joins TRBV5-1 and TRBJ2-7, with 9 bases fitting TRBD1. The specimen was PBMCs, collected before TCRalphabeta/CD19-depleted stem cell transplant. The DNA of the CDR3 is TGCGCCAGCAGCACCGGACAGGGGAAAGAGGAGCAGTACTTC. Amino acid sequence: CASSTGQGKEEQYF.